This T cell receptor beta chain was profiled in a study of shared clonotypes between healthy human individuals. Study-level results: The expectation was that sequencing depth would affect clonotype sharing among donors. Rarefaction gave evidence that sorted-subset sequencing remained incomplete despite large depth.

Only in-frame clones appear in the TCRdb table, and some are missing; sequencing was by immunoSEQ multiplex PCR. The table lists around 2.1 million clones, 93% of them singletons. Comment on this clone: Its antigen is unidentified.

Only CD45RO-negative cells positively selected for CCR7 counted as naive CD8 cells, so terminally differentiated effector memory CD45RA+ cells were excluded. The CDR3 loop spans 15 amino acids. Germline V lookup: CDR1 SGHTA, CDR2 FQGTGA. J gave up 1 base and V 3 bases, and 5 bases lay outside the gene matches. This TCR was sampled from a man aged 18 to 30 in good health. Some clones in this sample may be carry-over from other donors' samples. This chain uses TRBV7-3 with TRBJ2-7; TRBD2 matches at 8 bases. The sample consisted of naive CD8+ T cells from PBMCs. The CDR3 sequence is CASSLLAGPSYEQYF. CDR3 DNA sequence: TGTGCCAGCAGCTTGCTAGCGGGCCCGTCCTACGAGCAGTACTTC.